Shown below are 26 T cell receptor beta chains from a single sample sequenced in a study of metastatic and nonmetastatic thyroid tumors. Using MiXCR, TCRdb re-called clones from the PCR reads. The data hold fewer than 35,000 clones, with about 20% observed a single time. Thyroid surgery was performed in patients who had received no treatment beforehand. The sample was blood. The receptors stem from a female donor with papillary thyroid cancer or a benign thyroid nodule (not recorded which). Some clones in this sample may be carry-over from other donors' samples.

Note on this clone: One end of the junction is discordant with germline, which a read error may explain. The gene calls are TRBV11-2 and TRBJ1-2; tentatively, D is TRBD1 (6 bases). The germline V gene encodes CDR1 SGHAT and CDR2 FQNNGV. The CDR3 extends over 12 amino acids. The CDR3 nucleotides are TGTGCCAGCAACTCTTCAGGGGTTGGCTACACTTTC. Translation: CASNSSGVGYTF.

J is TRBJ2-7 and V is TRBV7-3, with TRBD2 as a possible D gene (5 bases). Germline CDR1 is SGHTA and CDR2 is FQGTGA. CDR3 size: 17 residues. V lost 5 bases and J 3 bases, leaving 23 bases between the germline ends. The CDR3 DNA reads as TGTGCCAGCAGCCTCCTTATACTAGATCCAAGTCTCTACGAGCAGTACTTC. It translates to CASSLLILDPSLYEQYF.

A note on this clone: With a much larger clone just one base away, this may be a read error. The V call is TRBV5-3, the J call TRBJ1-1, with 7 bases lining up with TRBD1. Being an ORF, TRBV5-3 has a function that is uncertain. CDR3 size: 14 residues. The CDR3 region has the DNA TGTGCCAGTAGCTTCGACAGGGCCTACACTGAAGCTTTCTTT. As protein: CASSFDRAYTEAFF.

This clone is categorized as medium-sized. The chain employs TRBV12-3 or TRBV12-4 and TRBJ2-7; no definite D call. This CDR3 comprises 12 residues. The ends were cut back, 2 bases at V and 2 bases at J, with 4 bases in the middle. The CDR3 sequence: CASSLRPYEQYF. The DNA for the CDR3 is TGTGCCAGCAGTTTAAGACCCTACGAGCAGTACTTC.

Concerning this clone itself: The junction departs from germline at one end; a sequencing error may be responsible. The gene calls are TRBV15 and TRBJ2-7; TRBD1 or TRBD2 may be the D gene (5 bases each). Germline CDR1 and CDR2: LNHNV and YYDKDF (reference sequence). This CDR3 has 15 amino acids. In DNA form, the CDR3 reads TGTTCCACCATTCCACACCCAGGGAGCTCCTACGAGCAGTACTTC. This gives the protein CSTIPHPGSSYEQYF.

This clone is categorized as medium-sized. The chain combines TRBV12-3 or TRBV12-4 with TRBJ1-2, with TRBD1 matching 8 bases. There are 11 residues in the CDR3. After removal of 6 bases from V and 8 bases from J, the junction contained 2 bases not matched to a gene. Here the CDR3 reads CASRDRVGYTF. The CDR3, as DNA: TGTGCCAGCAGGGACAGGGTCGGCTACACCTTC.

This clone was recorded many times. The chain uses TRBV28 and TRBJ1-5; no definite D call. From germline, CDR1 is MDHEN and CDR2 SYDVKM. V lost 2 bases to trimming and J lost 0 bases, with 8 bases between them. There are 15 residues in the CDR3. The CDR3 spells CASSLGQHSNQPQHF. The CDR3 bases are TGTGCCAGCAGTTTAGGGCAGCATAGCAATCAGCCCCAGCATTTT.

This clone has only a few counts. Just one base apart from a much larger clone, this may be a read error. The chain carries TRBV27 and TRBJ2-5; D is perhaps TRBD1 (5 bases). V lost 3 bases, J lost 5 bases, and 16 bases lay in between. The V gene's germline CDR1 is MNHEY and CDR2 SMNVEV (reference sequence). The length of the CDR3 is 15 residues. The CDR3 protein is CASSFRVGPRETQYF. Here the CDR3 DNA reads TGTGCCAGCAGTTTCAGGGTGGGGCCTCGGGAGACCCAGTACTTC.

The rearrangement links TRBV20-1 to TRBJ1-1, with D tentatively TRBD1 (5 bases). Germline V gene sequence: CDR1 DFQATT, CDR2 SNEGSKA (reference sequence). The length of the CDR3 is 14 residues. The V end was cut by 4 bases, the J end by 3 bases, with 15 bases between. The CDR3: CSAKGSAGDTEAFF. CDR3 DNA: TGCAGTGCTAAGGGGTCCGCCGGAGACACTGAAGCTTTCTTT.

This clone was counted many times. CDR3 amino acids: CASRLQGGGQETQYF. CDR3 DNA: TGTGCCAGCAGGCTCCAGGGAGGGGGCCAAGAGACCCAGTACTTC. The chain links TRBV12-3 or TRBV12-4 to TRBJ2-5; maybe TRBD2 (7 bases). CDR3 length: 15 residues. Between the trimmed V and J ends, which lost 6 bases and 1 base, there was a span of 15 bases.

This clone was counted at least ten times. Written as DNA, the CDR3 is TGTGCCAGTAGTAGGGGGACTAGCGGGAGTGAGCAGTTCTTC. It codes for CASSRGTSGSEQFF. This chain links TRBV19 with TRBJ2-1; TRBD2 aligns across 14 bases. The V and J ends lost 4 bases and 9 bases, in that order; junction bases with no gene match: 2. Germline values: CDR1 LNHDA, CDR2 SQIVND (reference sequence). The CDR3 has 14 residues.

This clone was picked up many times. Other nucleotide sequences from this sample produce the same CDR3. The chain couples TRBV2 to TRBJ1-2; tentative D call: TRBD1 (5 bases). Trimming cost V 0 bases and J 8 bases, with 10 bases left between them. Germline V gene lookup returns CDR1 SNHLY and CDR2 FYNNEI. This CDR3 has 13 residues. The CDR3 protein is CASSEAQEGGYTF. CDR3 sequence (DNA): TGTGCCAGCAGTGAAGCGCAGGAGGGGGGCTACACCTTC.

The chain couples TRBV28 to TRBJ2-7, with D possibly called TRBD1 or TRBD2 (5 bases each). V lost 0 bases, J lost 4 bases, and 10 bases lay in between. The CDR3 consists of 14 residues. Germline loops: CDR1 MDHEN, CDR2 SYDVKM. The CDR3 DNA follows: TGTGCCAGCAGTTTATGTTCCGGGACGTACGAGCAGTACTTC. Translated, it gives CASSLCSGTYEQYF.

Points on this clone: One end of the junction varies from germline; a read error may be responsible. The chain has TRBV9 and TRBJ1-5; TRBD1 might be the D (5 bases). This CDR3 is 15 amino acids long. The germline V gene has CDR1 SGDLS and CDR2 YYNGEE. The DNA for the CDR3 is TGTGCCATCAGCGCCTTTGTGGGGGAGGGTCAGCCCCAGCATTTT. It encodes CAISAFVGEGQPQHF.

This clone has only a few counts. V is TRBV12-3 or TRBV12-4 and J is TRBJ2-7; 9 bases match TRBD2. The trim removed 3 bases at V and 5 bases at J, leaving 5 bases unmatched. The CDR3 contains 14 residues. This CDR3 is CASSLGGRADEQYF. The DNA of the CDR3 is TGTGCCAGCAGTTTGGGCGGGAGGGCCGACGAGCAGTACTTC.

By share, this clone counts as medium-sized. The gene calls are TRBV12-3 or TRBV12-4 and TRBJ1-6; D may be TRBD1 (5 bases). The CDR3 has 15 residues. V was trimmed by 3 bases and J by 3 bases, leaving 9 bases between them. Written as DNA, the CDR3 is TGTGCCAGCAGTTTGTCGGACAACTATAATTCACCCCTCCACTTT. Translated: CASSLSDNYNSPLHF.

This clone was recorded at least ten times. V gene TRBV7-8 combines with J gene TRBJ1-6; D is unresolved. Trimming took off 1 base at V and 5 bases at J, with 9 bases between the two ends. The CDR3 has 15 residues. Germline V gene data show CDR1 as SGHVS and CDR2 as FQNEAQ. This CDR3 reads CASSLETANNSPLHF. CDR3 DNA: TGTGCCAGCAGCTTAGAGACCGCAAATAATTCACCCCTCCACTTT.

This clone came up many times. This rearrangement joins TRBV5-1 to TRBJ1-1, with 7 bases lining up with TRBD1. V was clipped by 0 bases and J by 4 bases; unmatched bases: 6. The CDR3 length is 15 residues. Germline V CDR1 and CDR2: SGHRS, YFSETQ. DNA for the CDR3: TGCGCCAGCAGCTTGGTATCAGGGGGAGGCACTGAAGCTTTCTTT. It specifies CASSLVSGGGTEAFF.

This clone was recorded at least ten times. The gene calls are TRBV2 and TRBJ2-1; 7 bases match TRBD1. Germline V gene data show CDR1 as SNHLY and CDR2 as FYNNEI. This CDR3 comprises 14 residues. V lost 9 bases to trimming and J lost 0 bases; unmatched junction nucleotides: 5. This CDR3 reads CASPGGSSYNEQFF. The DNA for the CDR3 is TGTGCCAGTCCAGGGGGAAGCTCCTACAATGAGCAGTTCTTC.

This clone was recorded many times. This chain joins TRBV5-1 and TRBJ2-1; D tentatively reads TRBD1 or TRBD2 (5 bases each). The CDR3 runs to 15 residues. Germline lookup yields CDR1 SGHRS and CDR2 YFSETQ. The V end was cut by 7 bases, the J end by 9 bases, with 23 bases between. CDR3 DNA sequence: TGCGCCAGCTACCCCGCGCTAGCACCTACAGGTGAGCAGTTCTTC. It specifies CASYPALAPTGEQFF.

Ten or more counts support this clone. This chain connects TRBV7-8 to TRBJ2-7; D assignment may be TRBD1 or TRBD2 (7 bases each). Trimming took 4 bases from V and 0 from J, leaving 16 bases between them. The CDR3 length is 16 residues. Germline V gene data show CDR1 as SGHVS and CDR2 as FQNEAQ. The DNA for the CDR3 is TGTGCCAGCAGCTCTCAGGGGGGGCGTTTCTCCTACGAGCAGTACTTC. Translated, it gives CASSSQGGRFSYEQYF.

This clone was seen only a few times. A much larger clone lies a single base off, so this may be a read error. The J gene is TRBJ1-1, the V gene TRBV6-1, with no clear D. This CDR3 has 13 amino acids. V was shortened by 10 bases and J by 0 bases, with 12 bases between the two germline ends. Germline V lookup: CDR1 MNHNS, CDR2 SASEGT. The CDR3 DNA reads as TGTGCCACGGTCGGTAGTATGAACACTGAAGCTTTCTTT. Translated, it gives CATVGSMNTEAFF.

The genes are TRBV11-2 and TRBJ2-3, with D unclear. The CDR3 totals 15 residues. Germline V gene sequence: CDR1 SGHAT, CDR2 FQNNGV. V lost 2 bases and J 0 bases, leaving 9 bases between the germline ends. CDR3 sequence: CASSLTSLSTDTQYF. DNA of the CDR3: TGTGCCAGCAGCTTAACTTCGCTCAGCACAGATACGCAGTATTTT.

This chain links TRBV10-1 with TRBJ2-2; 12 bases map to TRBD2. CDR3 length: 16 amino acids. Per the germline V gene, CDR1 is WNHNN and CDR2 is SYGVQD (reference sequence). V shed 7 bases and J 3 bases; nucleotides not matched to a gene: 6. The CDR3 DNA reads TGCGCCAGCAACCTGAGACTAGCGGGGGACACCGGGGAGCTGTTTTTT. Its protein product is CASNLRLAGDTGELFF.

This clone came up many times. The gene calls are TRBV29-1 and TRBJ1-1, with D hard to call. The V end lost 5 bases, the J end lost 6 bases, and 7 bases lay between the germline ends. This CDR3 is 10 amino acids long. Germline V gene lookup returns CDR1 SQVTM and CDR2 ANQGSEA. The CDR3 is CSVRVPEAFF. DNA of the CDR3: TGCAGCGTTCGGGTACCTGAAGCTTTCTTT.

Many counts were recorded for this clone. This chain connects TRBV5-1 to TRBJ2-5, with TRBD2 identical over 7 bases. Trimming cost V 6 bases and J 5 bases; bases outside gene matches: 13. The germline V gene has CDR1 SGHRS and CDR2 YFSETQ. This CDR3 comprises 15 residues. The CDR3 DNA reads TGCGCCAGCATGTCCGGGACTACCTTAGGGGAGACCCAGTACTTC. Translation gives CASMSGTTLGETQYF.